The entry that follows covers one TCR beta chain sequence. The antigen is not known. Germline V CDR1 and CDR2: MNHNS, SASEGT. Trimming left V 4 bases short and J 10 bases short, with 22 bases between. CDR3 length equals 15 residues. The method was immunoSEQ multiplex PCR; TCRdb's version includes in-frame clones alone and lacks a portion of them. The sample carries around 59,000 clones, roughly 86% recorded once. The record originates from a study of OX40 agonist ivuxolimab in advanced cancers. Study in general: Patients took ivuxolimab, an agonistic anti-OX40 (CD134) antibody. Patients were infused with ivuxolimab every 2 weeks at 0.01 to 10 mg/kg. One hepatocellular carcinoma and a couple of cutaneous melanoma patients partially responded.

Study findings and constraints: Expanded peripheral T cell antigen specificity was not determined.

Specimen: CD4+ or CD8+ T cells sorted from blood, collected in a trial of the OX40 agonist ivuxolimab. This receptor was taken from an adult with an advanced solid tumor such as melanoma, head and neck, liver or kidney cancer. This rearrangement joins TRBV6-1 to TRBJ1-1; no reliable D call. In DNA form, the CDR3 reads TGTGCCAGCAGTGCGGCACGGTTGACGACCAGTGCAGCTTTCTTT. This encodes CASSAARLTTSAAFF.